This entry features one T cell receptor (beta chain) sequence. With UMI labels, 5' RACE was used to prepare the TRB cDNA libraries. With the 5' RACE reads reprocessed, TCRdb shows one record per CDR3 protein and no DNA. The sample data list 75,000 to 100,000 distinct CDR3 sequences. CD45RO-CCR7+CD27+CD95- characterized naive CD8+ T cells. This record comes from a study of CXCR3-negative and CXCR3-positive naive CD8 T cells. The CDR3 is 14 amino acids. Germline CDR1 LNHNV, CDR2 YYDKDF (reference sequence). This TCR derives from a human donor in good health. Some clones in this sample may be carry-over from other donors' samples. The source material was naive CXCR3- CD8+ T cells from blood. The subset was: CD45RO-CCR7+CD27+CD95- naive CD8+ T cells lacking CXCR3 (TNR3-). The rearrangement links TRBV15 to TRBJ2-5. This CDR3 is CATSRAMGFETQYF. Filled out from reference TRBV15 and TRBJ2-5, the complete variable domain reads DAMVIQNPRYQVTQFGKPVTLSCSQTLNHNVMYWYQQKSSQAPKLLFHYYDKDFNNEADTPDNFQSRRPNTSFCFLDIRSPGLGDTAMYLCATSRAMGFETQYFGPGTRLLVL.